This entry features one T cell receptor beta chain sequence. Its antigen is currently unknown. Sequencing used immunoSEQ multiplex PCR; TCRdb keeps in-frame clones, though not all of them. The sample contains approximately 48,000 clones, just over 90% of which appear only once. These data originate in a study of early stage breast cancer tumors. Whole-study results and caveats: Functional markers like CD4, CD8 and FOXP3 were missed in bulk sequencing.

The receptor's source is a person aged 65 to 79 with breast cancer. Sequenced material: blood.

CDR3 sequence (DNA): TGTGCCAGCACCTTCCGGGACAGGAACACTGAAGCTTTCTTT. Translated, it gives CASTFRDRNTEAFF. The rearrangement joins TRBV6-6 to TRBJ1-1, with 7 bases matching TRBD1. Germline V gene lookup returns CDR1 MNHNY and CDR2 SVGAGI (reference sequence). CDR3 length: 14 amino acids. V lost 7 bases, J lost 1 base, and 6 bases stayed unmatched.